This T cell receptor (beta chain) was sequenced for a study of identical twins. Germline assignment: CDR1 MGHRA and CDR2 YSYEKL. The CDR3 contains 15 residues. V dropped 1 base and J dropped 6 bases, with 13 bases sitting between them. TCRdb re-analysed the 5' RACE reads in MiXCR, keeping a single row per CDR3 protein. Seen here are about 450,000 distinct CDR3 sequences, around 18% observed once, and the top ten hold less than 15%. The sample holds a few counts of this clonotype. Antigen unknown. Study-wide results and limits: Twins showed weaker excess sharing in their beta out-of-frame sequences.

Sequencing was carried out using naive T cells sorted from blood. This clonotype was sampled from a man aged 50-60 years in good health. This chain connects TRBV4-1 to TRBJ2-1; D possibly corresponds to TRBD1 (5 bases). The CDR3 region has the DNA TGCGCCAGCAGCCAAGCGCGGAGCAGGGCCAATGAGCAGTTCTTC. Encoded protein: CASSQARSRANEQFF.